This TCR beta chain stems from a study of cytomegalovirus exposure and HLA in healthy donors. As for the study in general: Counted in an early data release were some 81 million unique TCRs from HLA-typed donors. Findings and limits, study-wide: Judged likely to be a sequencing artifact was a cluster of highly shared sequence variants. The study reported that TCR beta sequences accurately predicted HLA-A and HLA-B alleles in most subjects.

In germline, CDR1 is SGHRS, CDR2 YFSETQ. This CDR3 spans 15 amino acids. Germline trimming cut 3 bases from V and 6 bases from J; bases unmatched to any gene: 8. With respect to this clone: Antigen unknown.

PCR used 60 Vbeta primers and 13 Jbeta primers. Clones were read by immunoSEQ multiplex PCR, and TCRdb kept only the in-frame ones, dropping some. The sample holds hundreds of thousands of clones, around 80% seen once. V and J are TRBV5-1 and TRBJ2-3; 9 bases match TRBD1. The specimen was PBMCs. This TCR derives from a woman aged 55-69 years in good health and CMV-seropositive. The CDR3 sequence is CASSSTPGTGDTQYF. CDR3 sequence (DNA): TGCGCCAGCAGCTCCACTCCCGGGACAGGGGATACGCAGTATTTT.